The next 16 T cell receptor beta chains were all read from a single sample in a study of response to subunit inactivated influenza vaccine. TCRdb analysed the RT-PCR reads with MiXCR anew, one entry per CDR3 protein. This table holds over 800,000 distinct CDR3 sequences, approximately 22% found once. Here the sequenced sample was PBMCs from blood, taken roughly 5 days after vaccination. The receptors derive from a man in his forties or fifties who received an inactivated influenza vaccine.

The chain is built from TRBV9 and TRBJ2-7, with 7 bases that match TRBD1. This CDR3 is 16 amino acids long. Germline assignment: CDR1 SGDLS and CDR2 YYNGEE. V lost 2 bases, J lost 4 bases, and 12 bases stayed unmatched. The chain's CDR3 is CASSVHPGTDVYEQYF. The DNA for the CDR3 is TGTGCCAGCAGCGTCCACCCCGGGACAGATGTATACGAGCAGTACTTC.

This clonotype was counted a few times. The chain recombines TRBV7-2 with TRBJ1-2; D remains unclear. This CDR3 is built from 13 residues. The V gene lost 1 base and the J gene lost 7 bases, with 10 bases spanning the gap. CDR1 is SGHTA and CDR2 is FQGNSA in the germline V gene. The CDR3 coding sequence is TGTGCCAGCAGCTTAGATAGAGGGTTTGGCTACACCTTC. Translated: CASSLDRGFGYTF.

This clonotype occurred a few times. V gene TRBV9 combines with J gene TRBJ2-7; 8 bases agree with TRBD1. The CDR3 is made up of 15 amino acids. Germline loops: CDR1 SGDLS, CDR2 YYNGEE. V lost 1 base to trimming and J lost 3 bases; unmatched junction nucleotides: 6. CDR3 region: CASSVSGQGFYEQYF. CDR3 sequence (DNA): TGTGCCAGCAGCGTATCTGGACAGGGATTCTACGAGCAGTACTTC.

This clonotype was counted a few times. This chain links TRBV5-1 with TRBJ2-5; 11 bases are a match to TRBD2. Germline V CDR1 and CDR2: SGHRS, YFSETQ. CDR3 length: 15 residues. The junction had 8 bases not matched to a gene; V was cut back by 5 bases and J by 5 bases. The CDR3 nucleotides read TGCGCCAGCAGGGTCACTAGCGGGAGCGGGGAGACCCAGTACTTC. It translates to CASRVTSGSGETQYF.

This clonotype has more than one count but fewer than ten. V gene TRBV6-5 combines with J gene TRBJ1-4; 9 positions agree with TRBD1. Germline trimming cut 4 bases from V and 8 bases from J; bases unmatched to any gene: 8. From germline, CDR1 is MNHEY and CDR2 SVGAGI. This CDR3 spans 15 amino acids. CDR3 amino acids: CASSSTGGGLEKLFF. The CDR3 nucleotides read TGTGCCAGCAGTTCCACAGGGGGCGGGTTAGAAAAACTGTTTTTT.

The chain employs TRBV9 and TRBJ2-2, with 8 bases that match TRBD2. CDR1 SGDLS and CDR2 YYNGEE come from the germline V gene. The CDR3 totals 19 residues. With 3 bases clipped from V and 4 bases from J, the junction kept 17 bases outside the gene matches. CDR3 amino acids: CASSALPTGGRSGTGELFF. For the CDR3, the DNA is TGTGCCAGCAGCGCCCTCCCCACTGGCGGGAGGTCTGGCACCGGGGAGCTGTTTTTT.

V usage is TRBV19 and J usage is TRBJ1-4; 7 bases match TRBD1. The V segment lost 6 bases and the J segment 3 bases; nucleotides outside the gene matches: 10. Germline V gene data show CDR1 as LNHDA and CDR2 as SQIVND (reference sequence). The CDR3 runs to 16 residues. The CDR3: CASRTRDSSPNEKLFF. Written as DNA, the CDR3 is TGTGCCAGTAGAACAAGGGACAGTTCGCCTAATGAAAAACTGTTTTTT.

This clonotype was observed at least ten times. V gene TRBV12-3 or TRBV12-4 combines with J gene TRBJ2-7; 11 bases match TRBD2. The CDR3 consists of 15 residues. Unmatched junction bases numbered 10, after V lost 7 bases and J lost 5 bases. In nucleotides, the CDR3 is TGTGCCAGCACCCGCACTAGCGGGAGTTCCCACGAGCAGTACTTC. It is translated as CASTRTSGSSHEQYF.

The J gene is TRBJ2-7, the V gene TRBV18; D may be TRBD1 or TRBD2 (5 bases each). The V gene lost 3 bases and the J gene lost 6 bases, with 12 bases spanning the gap. This CDR3 is 13 amino acids long. The germline V gene encodes CDR1 KGHSH and CDR2 LQKENI. The CDR3 region is CASSPTVGGEQYF. The CDR3 DNA follows: TGTGCCAGCTCACCCACCGTTGGGGGCGAGCAGTACTTC.

This chain connects TRBV20-1 to TRBJ2-1; TRBD2 aligns across 10 bases. CDR3 length: 16 residues. CDR1 and CDR2 from the germline V gene are DFQATT and SNEGSKA (reference sequence). The junction had 14 bases not matched to a gene; V was cut back by 5 bases and J by 7 bases. The CDR3 DNA reads TGCAGTGCTCCCCGGGGAGCGGGAGGGCCCAGGAATGAGCAGTTCTTC. It codes for CSAPRGAGGPRNEQFF.

The chain carries TRBV5-6 and TRBJ2-7; 9 bases align to TRBD1. The V gene's germline CDR1 is SGHDT and CDR2 YYEEEE. There are 15 residues in the CDR3. Trimming removed 4 bases from V and 0 bases from J; junction bases left unmatched: 5. The CDR3 loop is CASSLWDRVSYEQYF. The CDR3 bases are TGTGCCAGCAGCCTCTGGGACAGGGTCTCCTACGAGCAGTACTTC.

The table lists this clonotype with a few counts. This rearrangement joins TRBV2 to TRBJ2-7; D not certain. Germline CDR1 is SNHLY and CDR2 is FYNNEI. The V end lost 3 bases, the J end lost 1 base, and 7 bases lay between the germline ends. The CDR3 has 13 residues. CDR3 in amino acids: CASSEDGSYEQYF. The CDR3 DNA reads TGTGCCAGCAGTGAGGACGGTTCCTACGAGCAGTACTTC. The full variable domain, rest sourced from reference TRBV2 and TRBJ2-7, is EPEVTQTPSHQVTQMGQEVILRCVPISNHLYFYWYRQILGQKVEFLVSFYNNEISEKSEIFDDQFSVERPDGSNFTLKIRSTKLEDSAMYFCASSEDGSYEQYFGPGTRLTVT.

This clonotype was observed a handful of times. The chain links TRBV6-1 to TRBJ2-2; D might be TRBD1 (6 bases). V shed 6 bases and J shed 1 base, with 12 bases lying between them. There are 15 residues in the CDR3. Germline assignment: CDR1 MNHNS and CDR2 SASEGT. CDR3 sequence: CASRKDSLNTGELFF. The CDR3 region has the DNA TGTGCCAGCAGAAAGGACAGCTTGAACACCGGGGAGCTGTTTTTT.

This clonotype has more than one count but fewer than ten. The V call is TRBV25-1, the J call TRBJ2-7, with D tentatively TRBD2 (7 bases). This CDR3 spans 13 amino acids. V dropped 8 bases and J dropped 4 bases, with 15 bases sitting between them. CDR1 and CDR2 (germline): MGHDK, SYGVNS. CDR3 bases: TGTGCCAGCCAGGGGACTACCATTTACGAGCAGTACTTC. It translates to CASQGTTIYEQYF.

The rearrangement links TRBV20-1 to TRBJ2-3; 10 bases line up with TRBD2. The CDR3 is made up of 14 amino acids. V was pared by 6 bases and J by 2 bases, with 5 bases of the junction left unmatched. Per the germline V gene, CDR1 is DFQATT and CDR2 is SNEGSKA (reference sequence). The CDR3 DNA follows: TGCAGTGCAATAGCGGGAGGATACACAGATACGCAGTATTTT. Translation gives CSAIAGGYTDTQYF.

This clonotype showed up just a few times. The chain combines TRBV20-1 with TRBJ1-5, with a possible D match to TRBD1 (5 bases). Germline CDR1 reads DFQATT; CDR2 reads SNEGSKA (reference sequence). V lost 5 bases and J lost 4, with 12 bases in between. This CDR3 has 13 amino acids. DNA of the CDR3: TGCAGTGCTCCCGACAGTGCTAATCAGCCCCAGCATTTT. Its protein product is CSAPDSANQPQHF.